This T cell receptor beta chain comes out of a study of blood T cell repertoires in COVID-19. Study overall: T cells, B-cell-depleted T cells, or PBMCs provided the cDNA or gDNA that served as material.

Grouping used clinical history reported by participants in a survey and questionnaire. The CDR3 runs 14 residues. Trimming took 0 bases from V and 14 from J, leaving 17 bases between them. CDR1 KGHSH and CDR2 LQKENI come from the germline V gene. TCRdb's copy holds only in-frame clones and misses some; the assay was immunoSEQ multiplex PCR. The repertoire holds around 300,000 clones, with more than 80% as singletons. The genes are TRBV18 and TRBJ2-1, with a weak D call TRBD1 (5 bases). Sequenced input: PBMCs or T cells enriched from blood (not recorded which). This TCR was recovered from a young woman who had recovered from COVID-19. The DNA for the CDR3 is TGTGCCAGCTCACCACCGGCAGGGCCGCTTTTAAAGTTCTTC. Amino acid sequence: CASSPPAGPLLKFF. The whole variable domain, remainder taken from reference TRBV18 and TRBJ2-1, is NAGVMQNPRHLVRRRGQEARLRCSPMKGHSHVYWYRQLPEEGLKFMVYLQKENIIDESGMPKERFSAEFPKEGPSILRIQQVVRGDSAAYFCASSPPAGPLLKFFGPGTRLTVL.